A selection of T cell receptor beta chains follows, all from one sample in a study of OX40 agonist ivuxolimab in advanced cancers. Generated by immunoSEQ multiplex PCR, the TCRdb table keeps only in-frame clones and is missing some. This sample has roughly 35,000 clones, with 70% to 85% found just once. This specimen consisted of CD4+ or CD8+ T cells sorted from blood, obtained in a trial of the OX40 agonist ivuxolimab. The receptors here all came from an adult with an advanced solid tumor such as melanoma, head and neck, liver or kidney cancer. CDR3s include the opening cysteine and the closing phenylalanine or tryptophan.

V: TRBV19
CDR3: CASSSGYYEQYF

V: TRBV2
CDR3: CASSWDGNTGELFF

V: TRBV4-1
CDR3: CASSQGGTFQETQYF

V: TRBV7-8
CDR3: CASSLSSGRQVISGEQYF

V: TRBV7-3
CDR3: CASSLRRVGTEAFF

V: TRBV29-1
CDR3: CSVLGGSNQPQHF

V: TRBV5-8
CDR3: CASSLGLAQFTDTQYF

V: TRBV5-6
CDR3: CASSFDRGRGYTF

V: TRBV27
CDR3: CASSWAPADTQYF

V: TRBV6-5
CDR3: CASSSAREGGYTF

V: TRBV18
CDR3: CASSRQNSPLHF

V: TRBV11-3
CDR3: CASSLGDTDTQYF

V: TRBV25-1
CDR3: CASSSAGGNSYNEQFF

V: TRBV6-5
CDR3: CASKKGAYGYTF

V: TRBV7-9
CDR3: CASSPRPAGGELFF

V: TRBV7-2
CDR3: CASSRGGGQGKETQYF

V: TRBV7-6
CDR3: CASSLSRASEAFF

V: TRBV7-9
CDR3: CASSLRGGTRQETQYF

V: TRBV6-1
CDR3: CASRPQVSGNTIYF

V: TRBV7-2
CDR3: CASRLGLAGAQNIQYF

V: TRBV19
CDR3: CASNGGMNTEAFF

V: TRBV19
CDR3: CASSLLTWADTQYF

V: TRBV2
CDR3: CASNLLGLSTGELFF

V: TRBV20-1
CDR3: CSARNGASEFF

V: TRBV19
CDR3: CASSPYSTGLTEAFF

V: TRBV7-9
CDR3: CASTKLANYGYTF

V: TRBV5-6
CDR3: CASSLGLGQGPQHF

V: TRBV19
CDR3: CASSLEAGEQETQYF

V: TRBV27
CDR3: CASSLSNSYNSPLHF

V: TRBV2
CDR3: CASRGDRPSTDTQYF